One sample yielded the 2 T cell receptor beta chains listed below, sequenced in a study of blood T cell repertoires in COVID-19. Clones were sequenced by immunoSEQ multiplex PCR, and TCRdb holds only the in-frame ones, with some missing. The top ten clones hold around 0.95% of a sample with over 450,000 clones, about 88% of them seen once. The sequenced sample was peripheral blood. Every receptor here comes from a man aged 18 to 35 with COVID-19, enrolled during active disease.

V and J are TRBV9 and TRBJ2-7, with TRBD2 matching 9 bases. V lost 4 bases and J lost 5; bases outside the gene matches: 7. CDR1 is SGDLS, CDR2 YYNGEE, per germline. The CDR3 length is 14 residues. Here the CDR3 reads CASSPRTSEDEQYF. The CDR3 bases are TGTGCCAGCAGCCCCAGGACTAGCGAGGACGAGCAGTACTTC.

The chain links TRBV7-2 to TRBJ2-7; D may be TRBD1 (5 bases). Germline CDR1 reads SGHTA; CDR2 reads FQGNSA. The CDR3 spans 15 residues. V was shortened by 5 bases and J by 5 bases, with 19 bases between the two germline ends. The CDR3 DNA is TGTGCCAGCAGCCTGACCCAGCTGGGGCGCGACGAGCAGTACTTC. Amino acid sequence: CASSLTQLGRDEQYF.